This note documents a single T cell receptor (beta chain) sequence. The specificity of this receptor is unknown. Base qualities are not recorded, but no much larger clone differs from it by a single base. From cysteine to phenylalanine, the CDR3 is 14 amino acids long. The only DNA kept is the CDR3, 42 bases in frame from the first base. Trimmed from V: 7 bases; trimmed from J: 6 bases; junction bases lacking a gene match: 7. Per the germline V gene (reference sequence), LNHDA is the CDR1 and SQIVND is the CDR2. The data are from a study of human thymus T cells (dated by TCRdb to about 2020). General notes on the study: The study characterized TCR alpha and beta repertoires from about 8 infant thymus samples and a few related peripheral blood samples. The infant donors were about 7 to 244 days old, and the cohort included six males and a couple of females.

Using the immunoSEQ multiplex PCR assay, the TCRB and TCRAD loci were amplified from a standardized quantity of quality-controlled genomic DNA. The V(D)J region was spanned by amplicons of a length sufficient to cover the CDR3 and to identify V and J genes. Amplicon sequencing was performed on an Illumina platform through the commercial immunoSEQ service. The original methods were these. Primer bias and sequencing errors were corrected using previously described methods, and TCRAD and TCRB definitions followed the IMGT database. immunoSEQ Analyzer 3.0 and VDJTools were used for repertoire analysis, which covered basic statistics, V/J segment usage, diversity estimates, rarefaction and pairwise overlap. Diversity was estimated with Chao1, ChaoE, Efron-Thisted, Shannon and inverse Simpson indices, and also on datasets down-sampled to the smallest sample. Repertoire overlap used strict matching of CDR3 nucleotide sequence, V gene and J gene, with Jaccard-based multidimensional scaling clustering. Drawn from immuneACCESS, this table holds only the in-frame rearrangements with V and J called that TCRdb kept. Clones are partly lost; checked studies trace under half to an unresolved V gene and leave the rest unexplained. V and J calls and clone size are those listed in that table; D and trimming were worked out from the DNA. The sample table shows tens of thousands of clones, and roughly 95% are seen once. The top ten clonotypes cover 0.034% of the sample.

Paper-wide results and their limitations: On average, around 780,000 unique TCRB clonotypes were obtained from thymus samples, compared with 70,000 to 100,000 from blood samples. Both the thymic and the peripheral blood repertoires appeared to show biased V and J gene segment usage. According to the related research, thymic TCR repertoires were highly overlapping among unrelated individuals.

Thymus tissue was obtained as surgical resects removed during corrective cardiac surgery. Donors were immunologically healthy infants undergoing open corrective cardiac surgery for congenital heart defects in Finland. Thymocytes were mechanically released from the tissue and were stored as pellets of about 9-33 million cells at -70 degrees C. A QIAsymphony instrument was used to extract genomic DNA from frozen cell pellets. The sequenced material came from thymus tissue. The clonotype originates from a girl under three years old with a congenital heart defect but otherwise immunologically healthy. This receptor chain uses TRBV19 and TRBJ1-2; 11 nucleotides in the junction match TRBD1. The CDR3 has the sequence CASTRGQGENGYTF. The DNA sequence follows: TGTGCCAGTACCAGGGGACAGGGGGAAAATGGCTACACCTTC.